This T cell receptor (beta chain) was sequenced in a study of radiotherapy plus CTLA-4 blockade in lung cancer. Study-wide points: TCR clones originating in tumors grew in number in blood after radiotherapy plus ipilimumab.

This clone was detected once. Its specificity is not known. Here immunoSEQ multiplex PCR was the method, and the copy in TCRdb shows in-frame clones only, minus some. Of approximately 110,000 clones in the sample, 81% were seen once. CDR1 and CDR2 (germline): SGDLS, YYNGEE. This CDR3 comprises 14 residues. The V segment lost 0 bases and the J segment 7 bases; nucleotides outside the gene matches: 6. The sequences come from peripheral blood, collected from a patient treated with radiotherapy plus ipilimumab. The V and J genes are TRBV9 and TRBJ2-7; TRBD2 matches at 8 bases. This receptor was identified in a human donor with non-small cell lung cancer that progressed on radiotherapy plus ipilimumab. Some clones in this sample may be carry-over from other donors' samples. CDR3 region: CASSVEFGGEEQYF. For the CDR3, the DNA is TGTGCCAGCAGCGTAGAATTCGGGGGGGAAGAGCAGTACTTC.